The 22 T cell receptor beta chains reported below all come from one sample, sequenced in a study of T cells after yellow fever vaccination. TCRdb re-derived calls from the 5' RACE reads in MiXCR, one entry per CDR3 protein. The sample has 500,000 to 650,000 distinct CDR3 sequences, about 13% seen once. The sample here was PBMCs, taken on the day of the yellow fever booster vaccination. Source of these receptors: a man aged 25-40 years who received the YFV17D yellow fever vaccine.

The chain recombines TRBV7-6 with TRBJ1-1, with D tentatively TRBD1 (6 bases). The germline V gene has CDR1 SGHVS and CDR2 FNYEAQ. Between the trimmed V and J ends, which lost 5 bases and 8 bases, there was a span of 15 bases. The CDR3 contains 13 residues. CDR3 nucleotide sequence: TGTGCCAGCAGCGCCCTACAGGGAACCGAAGCTTTCTTT. Its translation is CASSALQGTEAFF.

This clonotype was recorded a few times. The chain uses TRBV19 and TRBJ2-1, with TRBD2 matching 9 bases. Germline CDR1 is LNHDA and CDR2 is SQIVND (reference sequence). V gave up 6 bases and J gave up 4 bases; unmatched junction bases: 10. The CDR3 is made up of 16 amino acids. CDR3 nucleotide sequence: TGTGCCAGTAGGCCTACCGGGACTAGCACTTACAATGAGCAGTTCTTC. It encodes CASRPTGTSTYNEQFF.

The chain couples TRBV20-1 to TRBJ2-1; D remains ambiguous. With 5 bases removed from V and 7 bases from J, the gap between germline ends came to 18 bases. Germline assignment: CDR1 DFQATT and CDR2 SNEGSKA (reference sequence). The CDR3 has 14 amino acids. The CDR3 sequence: CSAFPPGQDNEQFF. The CDR3 DNA follows: TGCAGTGCTTTCCCCCCGGGCCAGGATAATGAGCAGTTCTTC.

This sequence joins TRBV5-1 and TRBJ1-1; D is unresolved. This CDR3 region has 13 residues. Germline assignment: CDR1 SGHRS and CDR2 YFSETQ. Trimming stripped 2 bases from V and 14 bases from J, with 19 bases between. Here the CDR3 DNA reads TGCGCCAGCAGCTTAGAGGACGGCTTGTCGTCGTTCTTT. Its protein product is CASSLEDGLSSFF. The variable domain in full, with the rest retrieved from reference TRBV5-1 and TRBJ1-1, is KAGVTQTPRYLIKTRGQQVTLSCSPISGHRSVSWYQQTPGQGLQFLFEYFSETQRNKGNFPGRFSGRQFSNSRSEMNVSTLELGDSALYLCASSLEDGLSSFFGQGTRLTVV.

The DNA for the CDR3 is TGTGCCACCAGTGATTCGAAGAGTAGCGGGTCGAAGACCCAGTACTTC. This encodes CATSDSKSSGSKTQYF. The rearrangement uses TRBV24-1 and TRBJ2-5; 7 positions match TRBD2. Germline V CDR1 and CDR2: KGHDR, SFDVKD. The trim removed 2 bases at V and 6 bases at J, leaving 11 bases unmatched. The CDR3 is made up of 16 amino acids.

This clonotype turned up a few times. The V gene is TRBV12-3 or TRBV12-4, the J gene TRBJ2-1; 13 positions agree with TRBD2. CDR3 length equals 17 residues. V was clipped by 5 bases and J by 4 bases; unmatched bases: 8. The CDR3 nucleotides are TGTGCCAGCAGTCCGTTTCGGACTAGCGGGGGATACAATGAGCAGTTCTTC. Protein: CASSPFRTSGGYNEQFF.

This clonotype has just a few counts. This chain uses TRBV7-9 with TRBJ2-5; D may be TRBD2 (6 bases). The V gene lost 3 bases and the J gene lost 2 bases, with 10 bases spanning the gap. The germline CDR1 and CDR2 sequences are SEHNR and FQNEAQ (reference sequence). This CDR3 comprises 14 residues. CDR3 sequence reads: CASSFVGTQETQYF. The CDR3 DNA reads as TGTGCCAGCAGCTTCGTCGGGACTCAAGAGACCCAGTACTTC. Full variable domain (outside the CDR3, taken from reference TRBV7-9 and TRBJ2-5): DTGVSQNPRHKITKRGQNVTFRCDPISEHNRLYWYRQTLGQGPEFLTYFQNEAQLEKSRLLSDRFSAERPKGSFSTLEIQRTEQGDSAMYLCASSFVGTQETQYFGPGTRLLVL.

This rearrangement joins TRBV20-1 to TRBJ2-1, with D possibly TRBD2 on 6 matching bases. This CDR3 has 16 amino acids. Deletions cut 3 bases from V and 5 bases from J, with 20 bases between. The germline V gene encodes CDR1 DFQATT and CDR2 SNEGSKA (reference sequence). CDR3 in DNA: TGCAGTGCTAGGGAAGGGCTAGCGCCAGTCCACAATGAGCAGTTCTTC. Amino acid sequence: CSAREGLAPVHNEQFF.

This clonotype was seen a few times. The chain carries TRBV28 and TRBJ2-7; 8 bases agree with TRBD1. The CDR3 has 13 residues. Trimming removed 5 bases from V and 11 bases from J; junction bases left unmatched: 11. In germline, CDR1 is MDHEN, CDR2 SYDVKM. CDR3 region: CASSRSGTGSKYF. CDR3 DNA sequence: TGTGCCAGCAGTCGATCCGGGACAGGATCTAAGTACTTC.

The chain couples TRBV28 to TRBJ2-5; TRBD2 matches at 8 bases. CDR1 and CDR2 from the germline V gene are MDHEN and SYDVKM. With V trimmed by 3 bases and J by 6 bases, 6 bases remained unmatched. The CDR3 loop spans 14 amino acids. The CDR3 DNA follows: TGTGCCAGCAGTTTCCCCGGGGGGGTGAAGACCCAGTACTTC. This codes for CASSFPGGVKTQYF.

This clonotype was seen a handful of times. The chain recombines TRBV10-3 with TRBJ2-1; 7 nucleotides agree with TRBD2. V was pared by 8 bases and J by 10 bases, with 2 bases of the junction left unmatched. This CDR3 has 10 amino acids. Germline V gene data show CDR1 as ENHRY and CDR2 as SYGVKD. Here the CDR3 DNA reads TGTGCCATCGGGGGGGAGGAGCAGTTCTTC. Translated: CAIGGEEQFF.

This clonotype was observed a few times. V usage is TRBV23-1 and J usage is TRBJ2-7, with 10 bases matching TRBD1. TRBV23-1 is marked as an open reading frame, function uncertain. The CDR3 contains 16 residues. The junction had 11 bases not matched to a gene; V was cut back by 5 bases and J by 4 bases. CDR3 sequence: CASSYRRDRGRYEQYF. CDR3 coding DNA: TGCGCCAGCAGTTACAGACGGGACAGGGGTAGATACGAGCAGTACTTC.

This chain links TRBV3-1 with TRBJ1-2; 7 nucleotides line up with TRBD1. V trimming: 7 bases; J trimming: 4 bases; junction bases outside the gene matches: 9. CDR3 size: 14 residues. The germline V gene has CDR1 LGHDT and CDR2 YNNKEL (reference sequence). The CDR3 nucleotides are TGTGCCAGCACCTCCAGACAGGGAATCTATGGCTACACCTTC. This encodes CASTSRQGIYGYTF.

This clonotype was seen a few times. This chain connects TRBV5-8 to TRBJ1-2; no definite D call. The CDR3 totals 11 residues. Per germline, CDR1 SGHTS and CDR2 YDEGEE. Between the trimmed V and J ends, which lost 5 bases and 7 bases, there was a span of 9 bases. The CDR3 sequence: CASRLRGGYTF. The CDR3 coding sequence is TGTGCCAGCAGGCTCCGGGGTGGCTACACCTTC.

The chain carries TRBV12-3 or TRBV12-4 and TRBJ1-2; 7 positions agree with TRBD1. V dropped 7 bases and J dropped 2; count of bases not matched to a gene: 7. CDR3 size: 14 residues. The CDR3 region has the DNA TGTGCCAGCAACCCCGGGACAGAGAACTATGGCTACACCTTC. It encodes CASNPGTENYGYTF.

V and J are TRBV5-1 and TRBJ1-4; unclear D gene. Per the germline V gene, CDR1 is SGHRS and CDR2 is YFSETQ. Trimming stripped 4 bases from V and 0 bases from J, with 10 bases between. The CDR3 totals 15 residues. The CDR3 loop is CASSVQDATNEKLFF. As DNA, the CDR3 is TGCGCCAGCAGCGTGCAGGATGCAACTAATGAAAAACTGTTTTTT.

The chain joins TRBV12-3 or TRBV12-4 to TRBJ2-1; possible D gene TRBD2, 5 bases. The CDR3 spans 13 residues. The V end lost 10 bases, the J end lost 9 bases, and 19 bases lay between the germline ends. The CDR3, as DNA: TGTGCCACCACCCTTTATCTAGGGAGTGAGCAGTTCTTC. It translates to CATTLYLGSEQFF.

This clonotype was seen more than once but under ten times. The J gene is TRBJ2-1, the V gene TRBV11-3, with 9 nucleotides matching TRBD2. The ends lost 5 bases at V and 2 bases at J; junction bases unmatched: 7. Germline loops: CDR1 SGHNT, CDR2 YENEEA. This CDR3 has 16 residues. Here the CDR3 reads CASSRRASGTYNEQFF. Written as DNA, the CDR3 is TGTGCCAGCAGCCGCCGGGCTAGCGGGACCTACAATGAGCAGTTCTTC.

In regard to this clonotype: This may come from a read error, since a much larger clone is one base off. The chain is built from TRBV6-2 or TRBV6-3 and TRBJ2-3, with 8 bases fitting TRBD2. The junction had 1 base not matched to a gene; V was cut back by 4 bases and J by 4 bases. This CDR3 contains 13 residues. Germline lookup yields CDR1 MNHEY and CDR2 SVGEGT. CDR3 protein: CASSSAGADTQYF. Here the CDR3 DNA reads TGTGCCAGCAGTTCAGCGGGGGCAGATACGCAGTATTTT.

The chain couples TRBV4-1 to TRBJ2-5, with D perhaps TRBD1 (6 bases). Germline values: CDR1 MGHRA, CDR2 YSYEKL. The CDR3 runs 14 residues. Trimming removed 3 bases at V and 5 bases at J, with 13 bases between. This CDR3 is CASSHPDRLETQYF. The DNA for the CDR3 is TGCGCCAGCAGCCACCCCGACAGGCTGGAGACCCAGTACTTC.

This clonotype has more than one count but fewer than ten. The rearrangement uses TRBV5-1 and TRBJ2-3; TRBD2 agrees at 9 bases. Germline assignment: CDR1 SGHRS and CDR2 YFSETQ. This CDR3 spans 15 amino acids. V lost 3 bases, J lost 4 bases, and 6 bases stayed unmatched. This chain's CDR3 is CASSYRGRAADTQYF. In DNA form, the CDR3 reads TGCGCCAGCAGCTACCGCGGGAGGGCCGCAGATACGCAGTATTTT. The variable domain in full, completed from reference TRBV5-1 and TRBJ2-3, reads KAGVTQTPRYLIKTRGQQVTLSCSPISGHRSVSWYQQTPGQGLQFLFEYFSETQRNKGNFPGRFSGRQFSNSRSEMNVSTLELGDSALYLCASSYRGRAADTQYFGPGTRLTVL.

This clonotype was seen a few times. The chain is built from TRBV4-3 and TRBJ2-1, with 9 nucleotides matching TRBD2. Per the germline V gene, CDR1 is LGHNA and CDR2 is YSLEER. With V trimmed by 1 base and J by 7 bases, 11 bases remained unmatched. The CDR3 length is 17 residues. In nucleotides, the CDR3 is TGCGCCAGCAGCCAAGTGGGTCTAGCGGGAACGGTTAATGAGCAGTTCTTC. Translation gives CASSQVGLAGTVNEQFF.